This note documents a single T cell receptor beta chain sequence. The data are from a study of blood T cell repertoires in COVID-19. Study overall: Samples of COVID-19 (acute and convalescent) were obtained from the United States, Italy and Spain. From T cells, B-cell-depleted T cells, or PBMCs came the material, which was cDNA or gDNA.

This CDR3 is 15 amino acids long. Trimming at V came to 2 bases and at J to 2 bases, leaving 2 bases not matched to a gene. The germline CDR1 and CDR2 sequences are LGHNA and YNFKEQ. Per the original data handling: Researchers report that nucleated cell counts were estimated from reference gene primer amplification. The protocol was immunoSEQ multiplex PCR, while the TCRdb copy is restricted to in-frame clones and leaves out a portion. Clone size and the V and J calls come from that table; the DNA yielded D and trimming. The sample consists of 45,000 to 50,000 clones, approximately 87% of them appearing once.

The specimen sequenced was peripheral blood. This sequence joins TRBV4-2 and TRBJ2-1, with 8 bases aligning to TRBD2. The source of this sequence is a human donor in a cohort sampled during active COVID-19. The CDR3 loop reads CASSQSGGPYNEQFF. As DNA, the CDR3 is TGTGCCAGCAGCCAAAGCGGGGGTCCCTACAATGAGCAGTTCTTC.